This T cell receptor (beta chain) comes out of a study of blood T cell repertoires in COVID-19. Study overall: COVID-19 samples, acute and convalescent, were from the United States, Italy and Spain.

CDR1 ENHRY and CDR2 SYGVKD come from the germline V gene. This CDR3 has 17 amino acids. Unmatched junction bases numbered 18, after V lost 4 bases and J lost 9 bases. In the study's own analysis: Amplifying reference gene primers gave estimates of nucleated cell counts. The protocol was immunoSEQ multiplex PCR, while the TCRdb copy is restricted to in-frame clones and leaves out a portion. Clone size and the V and J calls come from that table; the DNA yielded D and trimming. Of around 180,000 clones listed, 65% to 85% were seen once; the top ten hold around 16%. The gene calls are TRBV10-3 and TRBJ2-1; 7 bases line up with TRBD2. The sequenced material came from peripheral blood. The clonotype comes from a man aged 55 to 70 with active or convalescent COVID-19. CDR3 sequence (DNA): TGTGCCATCAGTGTGTTGGACCAGCGGGAACAAACAGCTGAGCAGTTCTTC. This gives the protein CAISVLDQREQTAEQFF.